The rows below give T cell receptor beta chains drawn from one sample of a study of shared clonotypes between healthy human individuals. Generated by immunoSEQ multiplex PCR, the TCRdb table keeps only in-frame clones and is missing some. The sample contains roughly 2.2 million clones, 85% to 95% of which appear only once. The sequenced material came from naive CD4+ T cells from PBMCs. The receptor set was obtained from a man aged 18 to 30 in good health. Some clones in this sample may be carry-over from other donors' samples. Both conserved end residues are part of each CDR3. The D gene is left open where the match is weak. Expanded clones are given a class, and other clones once, few, many or no size at all.

>-|-|TRBJ2-1|17|TRBV9
CASSVAAGWEAYNEQFF
TGTGCCAGCAGCGTAGCTGCGGGATGGGAAGCCTACAATGAGCAGTTCTTC
>-|-|TRBJ2-7|13|TRBV6-1
CASSEGSSYEQYF
TGTGCCAGCAGTGAGGGATCCTCCTACGAGCAGTACTTC
>-|-|TRBJ1-1|15|TRBV6-1
CASTDPLEGKTEAFF
TGTGCCAGCACCGACCCCCTGGAGGGGAAGACTGAAGCTTTCTTT
>-|-|TRBJ2-3|14|TRBV7-7
CASSTGTAGVTQYF
TGTGCCAGCAGCACCGGGACTGCGGGCGTTACGCAGTATTTT
>-|-|TRBJ2-3|16|TRBV5-1
CASSLVILGSTDTQYF
TGCGCCAGCAGCTTGGTAATACTAGGGAGCACAGATACGCAGTATTTT
>TRBD1|-|TRBJ1-5|15|TRBV5-6
CASSARQGSNQPQHF
TGTGCCAGCAGCGCAAGACAGGGGTCTAATCAGCCCCAGCATTTT
>-|few|TRBJ1-1|15|TRBV5-1
CASSLGSAVNTEAFF
TGCGCCAGCAGCTTGGGTTCGGCGGTGAACACTGAAGCTTTCTTT
>-|-|TRBJ1-2|16|TRBV6-1
CASSEVAGPRVRDYTF
TGTGCCAGCAGTGAAGTCGCGGGCCCTCGGGTGAGGGATTACACCTTC
>-|once|TRBJ2-3|16|TRBV28
CASSDPGRVGTDTQYF
TGTGCCAGCTCCGACCCTGGCAGGGTTGGCACAGATACGCAGTATTTT
>TRBD2|-|TRBJ2-3|15|TRBV9
CASNLSGRGGDTQYF
TGTGCCAGCAACCTGAGCGGGAGGGGTGGAGATACGCAGTATTTT
>-|-|TRBJ1-3|13|TRBV19
CASNRDGGSTIYF
TGTGCCAGTAATCGGGACGGTGGGAGCACCATATATTTT
>-|-|TRBJ2-7|11|TRBV28
CASSTEYEQYF
TGTGCCAGCAGTACTGAGTACGAGCAGTACTTC
>-|-|TRBJ2-2|14|TRBV6-5
CASSLPAGTGELFF
TGTGCCAGCAGCCTGCCGGCGGGGACCGGGGAGCTGTTTTTT
>TRBD1|-|TRBJ2-2|15|TRBV5-5
CASSLEQGNVGELFF
TGTGCCAGCAGCTTGGAACAGGGGAATGTCGGGGAGCTGTTTTTT
>-|-|TRBJ2-1|13|TRBV11-3
CASSPGAGNEQFF
TGTGCCAGCAGCCCCGGGGCGGGAAATGAGCAGTTCTTC
>-|-|TRBJ2-7|13|TRBV21-1
CASSKLGSYEQYF
TGTGCCAGCAGCAAACTTGGGAGCTACGAGCAGTACTTC
>-|-|TRBJ1-3|14|TRBV5-1
CASSSVTSGNTIYF
TGCGCCAGCAGCTCAGTAACCTCTGGAAACACCATATATTTT
>-|-|TRBJ2-5|12|TRBV1
CTSSQVTSQQYF
TGCACCAGCAGCCAAGTGACTAGCCAGCAGTACTTC
>-|-|TRBJ2-5|13|TRBV6-1
CASSEGPPGSQYF
TGTGCCAGCAGTGAAGGGCCGCCCGGGTCCCAGTACTTC
>TRBD1|-|TRBJ1-2|15|TRBV7-6
CASSHGTGAQGGYTF
TGTGCCAGCAGCCACGGGACAGGAGCCCAGGGTGGCTACACCTTC
>TRBD2|once|TRBJ2-5|16|TRBV28
CASSPLTSGSGETQYF
TGTGCCAGCAGTCCGTTGACTAGCGGGAGTGGGGAGACCCAGTACTTC
>-|-|TRBJ2-1|15|TRBV5-4
CASSQSSDSYNEQFF
TGTGCCAGCAGCCAATCTAGCGACTCCTACAATGAGCAGTTCTTC
>-|-|TRBJ1-3|12|TRBV14
CASSQPGRTIYF
TGTGCCAGCAGCCAACCTGGGCGGACCATATATTTT
>-|-|TRBJ2-7|15|TRBV28
CASSLTGTRGYEQYF
TGTGCCAGCAGTTTAACCGGGACCAGGGGTTACGAGCAGTACTTC
>-|once|TRBJ1-2|16|TRBV19
CASSMPRLGHNYGYTF
TGTGCCAGTAGTATGCCGCGGTTAGGCCATAACTATGGCTACACCTTC